The clone carrying this T cell receptor (beta chain) came up a few times. TCRdb keeps only in-frame clones here, not all; method: immunoSEQ multiplex PCR. The sample consists of about 160,000 clones, roughly 74% of them appearing once. This record belongs to a study of blood T cell repertoires in COVID-19. The germline CDR1 and CDR2 sequences are MNHEY and SVGEGT. This CDR3 contains 16 residues. After removal of 0 bases from V and 4 bases from J, the junction contained 6 bases not matched to a gene. V usage is TRBV6-2 or TRBV6-3 and J usage is TRBJ2-7, with 10 bases identical to TRBD2. The clonotype comes from an elderly woman with acute or convalescent COVID-19. The sample comprised peripheral blood. CDR3: CASSYSRTSGEYEQYF. The CDR3 DNA reads TGTGCCAGCAGTTACTCGAGGACTAGCGGAGAGTACGAGCAGTACTTC.